What follows are 5 T cell receptor beta chains derived from one specimen sequenced in a study of T cell repertoires in aging, cancer and after chemotherapy. Peripheral blood genomic DNA, not sorted cells or RNA, was the template. A mixed TRB-A/B primer pool amplified rearranged TRB by multiplex touch-down PCR. Using its own MiXCR run on the multiplex PCR reads, TCRdb lists one record per CDR3 protein. The data show 9,500 to 15,000 distinct CDR3 sequences, about 28% seen once. Sequencing was done on a sample of blood. The receptors here all came from a human donor in good health. The donor label of this sample is uncertain.

The chain combines TRBV6-5 with TRBJ1-1; maybe TRBD1 (5 bases). Germline V gene lookup returns CDR1 MNHEY and CDR2 SVGAGI. This CDR3 comprises 13 residues. Deletions cut 4 bases from V and 11 bases from J, with 17 bases between. This CDR3 reads CASSSRAPARAFF. For the CDR3, the DNA is TGTGCCAGCAGTTCCAGGGCCCCCGCTAGGGCTTTCTTT.

This clonotype was seen only a few times. V usage is TRBV10-3 and J usage is TRBJ1-5; 7 bases agree with TRBD1. Germline V gives CDR1 ENHRY, CDR2 SYGVKD. Trimming removed 4 bases from V and 7 bases from J; junction bases left unmatched: 10. The CDR3 extends over 15 amino acids. CDR3 nucleotide sequence: TGTGCCATCAGTGCGGGACAGATCGATCCCCAGCCCCAGCATTTT. It translates to CAISAGQIDPQPQHF.

The chain combines TRBV20-1 with TRBJ2-7; D is possibly TRBD2 (6 bases). V was cut by 1 base and J by 2 bases, with 15 bases left in between. Germline CDR1 DFQATT, CDR2 SNEGSKA (reference sequence). The CDR3 covers 15 residues. The CDR3 sequence: CSARGGGGWAYEQYF. CDR3 sequence (DNA): TGCAGTGCTAGAGGGGGAGGAGGGTGGGCCTACGAGCAGTACTTC.

Concerning this clonotype: The junction and the germline gene differ at one end; a read error may be behind it. J is TRBJ1-1 and V is TRBV5-6; possible D gene TRBD1, 6 bases. The CDR3 extends over 16 amino acids. The germline gives CDR1 SGHDT, CDR2 YYEEEE. This chain's CDR3 is CASSLDRDRLNTVAFF. CDR3 nucleotides: TGTGCCAGCAGCTTGGACAGGGATCGGTTGAACACTGTAGCTTTCTTT.

This clonotype was observed a handful of times. The J gene is TRBJ2-5, the V gene TRBV6-5, with 7 bases aligning to TRBD2. Losses at the gene ends were 4 bases for V and 3 bases for J; bases not matched to a gene: 11. The CDR3 loop spans 16 amino acids. The germline V gene encodes CDR1 MNHEY and CDR2 SVGAGI. For the CDR3, the DNA is TGTGCCAGCAGTTCCACGGACGGACGGGAGGAAGAGACCCAGTACTTC. It encodes CASSSTDGREEETQYF.